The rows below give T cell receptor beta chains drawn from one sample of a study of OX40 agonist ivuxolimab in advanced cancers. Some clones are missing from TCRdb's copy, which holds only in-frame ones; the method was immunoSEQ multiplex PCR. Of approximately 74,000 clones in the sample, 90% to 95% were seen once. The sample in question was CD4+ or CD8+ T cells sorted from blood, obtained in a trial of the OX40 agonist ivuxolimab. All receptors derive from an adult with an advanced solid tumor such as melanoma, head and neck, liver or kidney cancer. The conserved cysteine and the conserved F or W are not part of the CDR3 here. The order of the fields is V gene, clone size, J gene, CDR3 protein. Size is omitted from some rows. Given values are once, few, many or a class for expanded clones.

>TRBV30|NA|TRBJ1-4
AWNRVNEELF
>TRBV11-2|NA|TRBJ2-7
ASSSRQVLYEQY
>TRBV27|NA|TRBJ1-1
ASSSRTGVNTEAF
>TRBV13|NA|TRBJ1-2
ASSLMTGEIYGYT
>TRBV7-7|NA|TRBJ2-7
ASSWGQGNSYEQY
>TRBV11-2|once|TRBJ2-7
ASSLWGEQY
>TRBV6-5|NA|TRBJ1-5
ASSYGVNQPQH
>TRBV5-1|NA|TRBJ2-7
ASSLGAAAYEQY
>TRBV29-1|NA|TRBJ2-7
SVEAGKGKHEQY
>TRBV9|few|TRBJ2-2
ASSPNTGELF
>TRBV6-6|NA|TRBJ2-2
ASSYSPNTGELF
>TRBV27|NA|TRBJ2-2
ASSPLTGTTGELF
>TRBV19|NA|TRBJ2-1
ASSIDPRNEQF
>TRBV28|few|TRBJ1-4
ASSFSMRVGEKLF
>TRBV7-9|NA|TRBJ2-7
ASSNSLAGLYEQY
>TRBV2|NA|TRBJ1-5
ASSVWRGSNQPQH
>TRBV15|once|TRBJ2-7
ATSRVGVSSYEQY
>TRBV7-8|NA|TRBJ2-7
ASSLSRDRPSYEQY
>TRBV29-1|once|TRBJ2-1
SASGGNYNEQF
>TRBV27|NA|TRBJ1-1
ASSLSRDTEAF
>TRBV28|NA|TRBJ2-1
ASLRRTSGMHNEQF
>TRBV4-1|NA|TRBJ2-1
ASSQMGGEQF
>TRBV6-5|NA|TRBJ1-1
ASSYGQANTEAF
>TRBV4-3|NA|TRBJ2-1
ASSPYGGGDNEQF
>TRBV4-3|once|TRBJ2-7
ASSPGTGDDEQY
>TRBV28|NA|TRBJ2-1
ASMDYSSYNEQF
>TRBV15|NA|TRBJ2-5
ATSRDVRGGGGETQY
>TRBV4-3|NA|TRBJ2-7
ASSQPGAEAQY
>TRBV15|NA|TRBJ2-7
ATSPMEKGPTYEQY
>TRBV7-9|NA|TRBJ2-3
ASSFTDTQY
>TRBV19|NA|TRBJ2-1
ASSIDFGGPSNEQF
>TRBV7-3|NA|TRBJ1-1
ASSLLGKTTEAF
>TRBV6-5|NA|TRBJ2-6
ASGGVTGANVLT
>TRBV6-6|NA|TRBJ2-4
ASLTVAKNIQY
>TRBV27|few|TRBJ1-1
ASRKPGPMNTEAF
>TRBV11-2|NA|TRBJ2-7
ASSLAHLGIEQY
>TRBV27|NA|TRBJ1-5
ASSLLGSNQPQH
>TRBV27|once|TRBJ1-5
ASSWTGGNQPQH
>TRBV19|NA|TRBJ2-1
ASTKTDNSYNEQF
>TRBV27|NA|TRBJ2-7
ASSLSNVGAYEQY
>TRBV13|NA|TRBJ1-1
ASTDSLNTEAF
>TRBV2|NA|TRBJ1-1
ASSDLGQGNTEAF
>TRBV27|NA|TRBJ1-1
ASSLSVEGTEAF
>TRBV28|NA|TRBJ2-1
ASTSGKDNYNEQF
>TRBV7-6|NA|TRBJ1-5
ASSLEQGDNQPQH
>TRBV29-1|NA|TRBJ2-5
SAVGQGETQY
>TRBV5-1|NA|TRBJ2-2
ASVAAGIVNGELF
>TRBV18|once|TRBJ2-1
ASSATGGVYNEQF
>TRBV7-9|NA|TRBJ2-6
ASSPVGVVSGANVLT
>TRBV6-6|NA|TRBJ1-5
ASRQESQPQH
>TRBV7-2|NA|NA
ASSLGPGDYEQY
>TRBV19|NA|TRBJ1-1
ASSIGQGNEAF
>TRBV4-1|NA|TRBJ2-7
ASSQDPGQGYEQY
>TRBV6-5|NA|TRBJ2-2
ASSYGGLGTGELF
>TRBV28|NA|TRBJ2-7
ASSPRFSYEQY